This is a list of T cell receptor beta chains from one sample in a study of metastatic and nonmetastatic thyroid tumors. From the PCR reads, TCRdb re-called clones with MiXCR. The sample holds tens of thousands of clones; about 12% are singletons and the top ten take roughly 9.1%. The specimen was tumor tissue. All receptors come from a female donor with papillary thyroid cancer or a benign thyroid nodule (not recorded which). Some clones in this sample may be carry-over from other donors' samples. Each CDR3 is given with its conserved first and last residue. The order of the fields is clone size, V gene, D gene, CDR3 length, J gene, CDR3 protein, CDR3 DNA. D genes are given only for firm matches. The size field is filled for only some rows; it gives once, few, many or a size class.

.	TRBV3-1	.	15	TRBJ2-5	CASSQLWGLLETQYF	TGTGCCAGCAGCCAACTATGGGGGCTACTGGAGACCCAGTACTTC
many	TRBV5-1	TRBD2	18	TRBJ2-3	CASTKTPGLAGFTDTQYF	TGCGCCAGCACTAAGACCCCGGGACTAGCGGGGTTCACAGATACGCAGTATTTT
many	TRBV20-1	TRBD2	14	TRBJ2-7	CSARVVAGAYEQYF	TGCAGTGCTAGGGTTGTAGCGGGGGCCTACGAGCAGTACTTC
.	TRBV18	.	16	TRBJ2-1	CASSPSRGPSYNEQFF	TGTGCCAGCTCACCTTCGAGGGGTCCCTCCTACAATGAGCAGTTCTTC
.	TRBV9	.	13	TRBJ1-2	CASSVDSRSGYTF	TGTGCCAGCAGCGTAGACAGCAGATCCGGCTACACCTTC
few	TRBV15	TRBD2	15	TRBJ2-7	CATSRDPGTSDEQYF	TGTGCCACCAGCAGAGATCCCGGGACTAGCGACGAGCAGTACTTC
.	TRBV9	TRBD2	14	TRBJ2-5	CASSHRLAWETQYF	TGTGCCAGCAGCCACAGACTAGCCTGGGAGACCCAGTACTTC
.	TRBV3-1	.	16	TRBJ2-5	CASSKDEGPGRETQYF	TGTGCCAGCAGCAAAGATGAGGGGCCCGGGAGAGAGACCCAGTACTTC
.	TRBV5-4	.	14	TRBJ2-5	CASSFERLGETQYF	TGTGCCAGCAGCTTTGAAAGGCTCGGAGAGACCCAGTACTTC
many	TRBV2	.	13	TRBJ2-5	CASSDGDRETQYF	TGTGCCAGCAGTGATGGCGACAGGGAGACCCAGTACTTC
many	TRBV18	.	14	TRBJ2-5	CASSPRQSQETQYF	TGTGCCAGCTCACCAAGACAGTCGCAAGAGACCCAGTACTTC
many	TRBV30	.	11	TRBJ2-7	CAWRSPYEQYF	TGTGCCTGGAGAAGTCCCTACGAGCAGTACTTC
many	TRBV20-1	TRBD1	13	TRBJ2-7	CSAPRQGAYEQYF	TGCAGTGCCCCTCGACAGGGGGCATACGAGCAGTACTTC
.	TRBV11-1	.	18	TRBJ1-2	CAISLSGQGLWLNYGYTF	TGTGCCATCAGCTTAAGCGGGCAGGGGTTGTGGTTAAACTATGGCTACACCTTC
many	TRBV19	TRBD1	15	TRBJ1-1	CASTTGQGARTEAFF	TGTGCCAGTACCACGGGACAGGGGGCGCGTACTGAAGCTTTCTTT
many	TRBV27	.	15	TRBJ1-5	CASSFVGGVGQPQHF	TGTGCCAGCAGTTTCGTTGGTGGGGTGGGGCAGCCCCAGCATTTT
many	TRBV10-1	TRBD2	15	TRBJ2-7	CASSAVLAGGHEQYF	TGCGCCAGCAGTGCCGTACTAGCGGGAGGACACGAGCAGTACTTC
.	TRBV11-2	.	12	TRBJ2-7	CASSLVGAQQYF	TGTGCCAGCAGCCTCGTCGGTGCCCAGCAGTACTTC
many	TRBV27	TRBD1	14	TRBJ1-2	CASSTGATGYGYTF	TGTGCCAGCTCAACAGGGGCTACTGGCTATGGCTACACCTTC
many	TRBV5-1	TRBD2	16	TRBJ2-3	CASSFETGGRADTQYF	TGCGCCAGCAGCTTTGAGACTGGAGGGAGGGCAGATACGCAGTATTTT
few	TRBV2	.	12	TRBJ2-7	CASNQRHYEQYF	TGTGCCAGCAACCAGCGACACTACGAGCAGTACTTC
many	TRBV20-1	.	12	TRBJ1-1	CSAALGATEAFF	TGCAGTGCGGCCTTGGGGGCCACTGAAGCTTTCTTT
few	TRBV6-1	.	14	TRBJ1-2	CASGQTVPRYGYTF	TGTGCCAGCGGACAGACAGTACCTCGCTATGGGTACACCTTC
.	TRBV5-6	.	15	TRBJ2-3	CASSLFTGGTDTHYF	TGTGCCAGCAGCTTGTTTACTGGCGGAACAGATACGCACTATTTT
many	TRBV6-1	.	15	TRBJ1-4	CASSELGSDTEKLFF	TGTGCCAGCAGTGAATTGGGGTCGGATACTGAAAAACTGTTTTTT
.	TRBV10-2	.	15	TRBJ1-5	CASIVGAGSNQPQHF	TGCGCCAGCATTGTGGGGGCGGGTAGCAATCAGCCCCAGCATTTT
many	TRBV11-2	.	11	TRBJ2-1	CASSPRNEQFF	TGTGCCAGCAGCCCAAGGAATGAGCAGTTCTTC
many	TRBV29-1	TRBD1	13	TRBJ2-7	CSVRKTGSAEQYF	TGCAGCGTTCGGAAGACAGGGTCAGCCGAGCAGTACTTC
.	TRBV20-1	.	11	TRBJ2-3	CSAWGTDTQYF	TGCAGTGCCTGGGGGACAGATACGCAGTATTTT
many	TRBV9	TRBD1	15	TRBJ2-2	CASSPRDRGWGELFF	TGTGCCAGCAGCCCCCGGGACAGGGGATGGGGGGAGCTGTTTTTT
few	TRBV6-2/TRBV6-3	.	12	TRBJ2-7	CASSFRRREQYF	TGTGCCAGCAGTTTCCGAAGGCGGGAGCAGTACTTC
many	TRBV7-2	.	16	TRBJ2-1	CASSLSGQKSYNEQFF	TGTGCCAGCAGCTTATCCGGGCAGAAGTCCTACAATGAGCAGTTCTTC
few	TRBV27	TRBD2	15	TRBJ2-7	CASSFDRGGFVEQYF	TGTGCCAGCAGTTTCGACCGGGGGGGCTTCGTCGAGCAGTACTTC
many	TRBV3-1	TRBD2	21	TRBJ2-7	CASSQEPLAGGRLAPNYEQYF	TGTGCCAGCAGCCAAGAGCCCCTAGCGGGAGGGCGCCTCGCCCCCAACTACGAGCAGTACTTC
many	TRBV30	TRBD1	11	TRBJ2-7	CAWVDRDEQYF	TGTGCCTGGGTAGACAGGGACGAGCAGTACTTC
many	TRBV7-9	TRBD1	13	TRBJ1-2	CASSRTGVGGYTF	TGTGCCAGCAGCCGGACAGGGGTCGGGGGCTACACCTTC
.	TRBV3-1	TRBD2	14	TRBJ2-3	CASSRLAGMDTQYF	TGTGCCAGCAGCAGACTAGCGGGAATGGATACGCAGTATTTT
many	TRBV5-1	TRBD2	14	TRBJ2-7	CASSAGGRGYEQYF	TGCGCCAGCAGCGCGGGGGGGCGGGGGTACGAGCAGTACTTC
.	TRBV12-3/TRBV12-4	TRBD1	16	TRBJ2-7	CASSLFQDRAKSEQYF	TGTGCCAGCAGTTTATTTCAGGACAGGGCTAAGTCCGAGCAGTACTTC
few	TRBV28	TRBD1	15	TRBJ2-7	CASSLPGQGSYDQYF	TGTGCCAGCAGCCTTCCTGGACAGGGGTCCTACGATCAGTACTTC
few	TRBV29-1	TRBD2	16	TRBJ2-7	CSARHSGRPHSYEQYF	TGCAGCGCTCGCCATAGCGGGAGGCCCCACTCCTACGAGCAGTACTTC
.	TRBV6-1	.	12	TRBJ1-2	CASRVENYGYTF	TGTGCCAGCAGGGTGGAGAACTATGGCTACACCTTC
.	TRBV20-1	.	16	TRBJ2-7	CSALGIGRGLSYEQYF	TGCAGTGCTCTAGGGATCGGGAGAGGGCTCTCCTACGAGCAGTACTTC
many	TRBV6-1	.	11	TRBJ1-2	CASSSLGRTIF	TGTGCCAGCAGTTCCCTCGGCAGGACAATCTTC
many	TRBV7-8	.	15	TRBJ2-1	CASSLGNSVNNEQFF	TGTGCCAGCAGCTTAGGGAATAGCGTCAACAATGAGCAGTTCTTC
many	TRBV2	.	15	TRBJ1-2	CASSEYGVSDYGYTF	TGTGCCAGCAGTGAATATGGGGTCTCCGACTATGGCTACACCTTC
many	TRBV5-6	TRBD1	14	TRBJ1-1	CASRRGTGSTEAFF	TGTGCCAGCAGACGTGGGACAGGGAGCACTGAAGCTTTCTTT
many	TRBV19	.	14	TRBJ2-7	CASMTGKGSYEQYF	TGTGCCAGTATGACCGGGAAGGGCTCCTACGAGCAGTACTTC
many	TRBV12-3/TRBV12-4	TRBD2	18	TRBJ2-3	CASSLARLAGPSTDTQYF	TGTGCCAGCAGTTTAGCGCGCCTAGCGGGTCCTAGCACAGATACGCAGTATTTT
many	TRBV6-5	TRBD2	17	TRBJ2-1	CASSTSGGVWIYNEQFF	TGTGCCAGCAGTACCTCGGGGGGGGTGTGGATATACAATGAGCAGTTCTTC
many	TRBV6-1	TRBD1	15	TRBJ2-6	CASSGQGTGANVLTF	TGTGCCAGCAGTGGACAGGGGACTGGGGCCAACGTCCTGACTTTC
many	TRBV2	TRBD1	14	TRBJ1-5	CASSGDRGNQPQHF	TGTGCCAGCAGTGGGGACAGGGGCAATCAGCCCCAGCATTTT
many	TRBV5-1	TRBD2	15	TRBJ2-1	CASSLTTSAYNEQFF	TGCGCCAGCAGCTTAACGACTAGCGCCTACAATGAGCAGTTCTTC
.	TRBV18	.	18	TRBJ2-6	CASSRQFGTSSGANVLTF	TGTGCCAGCTCACGGCAGTTCGGGACAAGCTCTGGGGCCAACGTCCTGACTTTC
.	TRBV28	.	12	TRBJ2-7	CASSWAAYEQYF	TGTGCCAGCAGTTGGGCTGCCTACGAGCAGTACTTC
many	TRBV27	TRBD1	14	TRBJ2-1	CASRQTGVYNEQFF	TGTGCCAGCAGGCAGACAGGGGTCTACAATGAGCAGTTCTTC
many	TRBV20-1	TRBD1	14	TRBJ2-7	CSLMAGTGGDEQYF	TGCAGTTTAATGGCTGGGACAGGGGGCGACGAGCAGTACTTC
few	TRBV7-2	.	15	TRBJ2-5	CASSPMGASAGTQYF	TGTGCCAGCAGCCCAATGGGGGCTAGCGCGGGGACCCAGTACTTC